This TCR beta chain stems from a study of blood T cells in healthy people across ages. Overall study results and limits: More naive CD4+ cells and higher diversity were found in long-lived than in aged donors. Measured against age, TCR beta diversity per million T cells decreased in a roughly linear manner. Strong correlation linked observed beta diversity and percent naive T cells.

The CDR3 sequence is 12 residues long. The germline V gene has CDR1 DFQATT and CDR2 SNEGSKA (reference sequence). The ends were cut back, 3 bases at V and 4 bases at J, with 9 bases in the middle. The authors ran a second PCR of about 7 to 11 cycles using a sample-barcoded 5' primer and a J-beta primer mix. Each cDNA molecule was tagged by a template-switch adaptor with 12 random nucleotides. Each CDR3 protein is one row after TCRdb ran MiXCR on the 5' RACE reads. Among around 1,800,000 distinct CDR3 sequences listed, more than 35% were seen once. As regards this clonotype: No antigen is known for it.

The sample comprised blood. The sequence was collected from a human donor in good health. V usage is TRBV20-1 and J usage is TRBJ2-5; D not certain. The CDR3 bases are TGCAGTGCTAGTAACCAGAGAGAGACCCAGTACTTC. Its translation is CSASNQRETQYF.